This TCR beta chain came from a study of blood T cells in healthy people across ages. Study observations and caveats: Naive T cell percentage showed a strong correlation with TCR beta diversity. Estimates of total diversity, which came from one million sequenced T cells, were considered to be underestimates.

This clonotype was seen a handful of times. Its antigen is unidentified. For the second PCR, which ran for about 6 to 11 cycles, a sample-barcoded 5' primer and a J-beta primer mix were used. Carrying 12 random nucleotides, a template-switch adaptor labeled each individual cDNA molecule. TCRdb used MiXCR to reprocess the 5' RACE reads, holding one entry per CDR3 protein. The repertoire includes some 890,000 distinct CDR3 sequences, approximately 32% of them detected once, and 10% sits in the top ten. V lost 6 bases and J lost 6, with 27 bases in between. The CDR3 spans 17 residues. Germline lookup yields CDR1 SGHNT and CDR2 YYREEE (reference sequence). These sequences were also reported in another study, on T cells of mothers and their children.

This chain joins TRBV5-4 and TRBJ1-2; D might be TRBD1 (6 bases). The sample consisted of blood. The sequence was obtained from a middle-aged woman in good health. Here the CDR3 reads CASTPRGAIGPLDGYTF. The CDR3 nucleotides are TGTGCCAGCACCCCACGGGGGGCGATTGGCCCGCTTGATGGCTACACCTTC.